Listed below are T cell receptor beta chains from one sample, sequenced in a study of long-term antiretroviral therapy in people with HIV. Using immunoSEQ multiplex PCR, the repertoire was profiled, and TCRdb retains in-frame clones only, with some absent. The sample holds tens of thousands of clones; approximately 95% are singletons and the top ten take about 3.1%. Material: unsorted PBMCs, obtained 5.3 years after starting antiretroviral therapy. The source is a man aged 50-59 years with HIV. Each CDR3 is given with its conserved first and last residue.

v_call: TRBV4-1
j_call: TRBJ1-1
cdr3_aa: CASSLPTVNTEAFF

v_call: TRBV19
j_call: TRBJ1-5
cdr3_aa: CASSITAYHQPQHF

v_call: TRBV10-1
j_call: TRBJ2-7
cdr3_aa: CASSESRDRGLYEQYF

v_call: TRBV2
j_call: TRBJ1-5
cdr3_aa: CASSGTGGPNQPQHF

v_call: TRBV20-1
j_call: TRBJ1-2
cdr3_aa: CSASRTESYTF

v_call: TRBV21-1
j_call: TRBJ1-1
cdr3_aa: CASSGTKAGAPMNTEAFF

v_call: TRBV4-3
j_call: TRBJ2-7
cdr3_aa: CASSRGDRVSYEQYF

v_call: TRBV4-3
j_call: TRBJ1-1
cdr3_aa: CASSQDLRGQNTEAFF

v_call: TRBV10-2
j_call: TRBJ1-5
cdr3_aa: CASSGSGGQPQHF

v_call: TRBV19
j_call: TRBJ1-2
cdr3_aa: CATREALNYGYTF

v_call: TRBV5-4
j_call: TRBJ1-2
cdr3_aa: CASSFPGGEHGYTF

v_call: TRBV7-3
j_call: TRBJ2-3
cdr3_aa: CASSSSPSSGGGRDTQYF

v_call: TRBV5-1
j_call: TRBJ2-7
cdr3_aa: CASSPLLLGQGQKEQYF

v_call: TRBV25-1
j_call: TRBJ2-2
cdr3_aa: CASSEGGTGELFF

v_call: TRBV9
j_call: TRBJ1-4
cdr3_aa: CASSVATGGEKLFF